This is a list of T cell receptor beta chains from one sample in a study of memory CD4+ T cells and cytomegalovirus serostatus. The data were produced by immunoSEQ multiplex PCR, yet TCRdb's version contains in-frame clones alone and is incomplete. The table shows under 100,000 clones, with around 80% occurring only once. Sequenced material: memory CD4+ T cells from blood. The receptor source for this set is an adult in good health and CMV-seronegative. CDR3s include the opening cysteine and the closing phenylalanine or tryptophan.

v_gene: TRBV19; j_gene: TRBJ2-3; len: 13; CDR3aa: CASTSTYTDTQYF
v_gene: TRBV29-1; j_gene: TRBJ1-5; len: 14; CDR3aa: CSVEVGGQDQPQHF
v_gene: TRBV4-2; j_gene: TRBJ2-2; len: 17; CDR3aa: CASSQSQGEAYTGELFF
v_gene: TRBV6-1; j_gene: TRBJ2-7; len: 15; CDR3aa: CASSETGTEFSKQYF
v_gene: TRBV11-2; j_gene: TRBJ1-4; len: 16; CDR3aa: CASSLNRGQFNEKLFF
v_gene: TRBV19; j_gene: TRBJ2-7; len: 14; CDR3aa: CASSIFSGSDEQYF
v_gene: TRBV19; j_gene: TRBJ1-1; len: 16; CDR3aa: CASSIVGRGGNTEAFF
v_gene: TRBV5-6; j_gene: TRBJ2-2; len: 13; CDR3aa: CASSPANTGELFF
v_gene: TRBV19; j_gene: TRBJ1-2; len: 15; CDR3aa: CASTRGQSVSYGYTF
v_gene: TRBV2; j_gene: TRBJ1-5; len: 13; CDR3aa: CASSGGGNQPQHF
v_gene: TRBV28; j_gene: TRBJ2-7; len: 14; CDR3aa: CASRGRAGVYEQYF
v_gene: TRBV4-2; j_gene: TRBJ1-4; len: 11; CDR3aa: CASSQGEKLFF
v_gene: TRBV9; j_gene: TRBJ2-7; len: 15; CDR3aa: CASSVRPGENYEQYF
v_gene: TRBV6-1; j_gene: TRBJ1-3; len: 13; CDR3aa: CASTLWVGDTIYF
v_gene: TRBV23-1; j_gene: TRBJ2-7; len: 15; CDR3aa: CAPNRETGKGNEQYF
v_gene: TRBV5-1; j_gene: TRBJ2-7; len: 15; CDR3aa: CASSLAGRVRGEQYF
v_gene: TRBV2; j_gene: TRBJ2-1; len: 13; CDR3aa: CASRSGGGNEQFF
v_gene: TRBV5-6; j_gene: TRBJ1-2; len: 13; CDR3aa: CASSFRKWSGLTF
v_gene: TRBV7-2; j_gene: TRBJ1-2; len: 14; CDR3aa: CASSSSGGYYGYTF
v_gene: TRBV5-6; j_gene: TRBJ2-5; len: 17; CDR3aa: CASSQTRGQGPPGTQYF
v_gene: TRBV13; j_gene: TRBJ2-1; len: 16; CDR3aa: CASSYGIGARHNEQFF
v_gene: TRBV19; j_gene: TRBJ1-5; len: 15; CDR3aa: CASSRRDTSNQPQHF
v_gene: TRBV12-5; j_gene: TRBJ1-3; len: 18; CDR3aa: CASGLVVNRQLSGNTIYF
v_gene: TRBV10-3; j_gene: TRBJ2-3; len: 15; CDR3aa: CAISFDRFGTDTQYF
v_gene: TRBV4-1; j_gene: TRBJ1-2; len: 15; CDR3aa: CASSPGQGASRGYTF
v_gene: TRBV5-1; j_gene: TRBJ2-3; len: 17; CDR3aa: CASSRTSGGEKGDTQYF
v_gene: TRBV18; j_gene: TRBJ2-5; len: 15; CDR3aa: CASSPQGLEGETQYF
v_gene: TRBV29-1; j_gene: TRBJ1-1; len: 16; CDR3aa: CSVGGENGGLNTEAFF
v_gene: TRBV19; j_gene: TRBJ2-2; len: 18; CDR3aa: CASSFAGLAGGGTGELFF
v_gene: TRBV11-2; j_gene: TRBJ2-3; len: 15; CDR3aa: CASSLFAISTDTQYF
v_gene: TRBV7-2; j_gene: TRBJ1-1; len: 13; CDR3aa: CASSPSWGTEAFF
v_gene: TRBV25-1; j_gene: TRBJ1-2; len: 12; CDR3aa: CASREEGRGYTF